This T cell receptor (beta chain) was retrieved from a study of T cells in Graves' hyperthyroidism and ophthalmopathy. Study-level points and caveats: Most expanded thyroid clonotypes above 0.001 also appeared in blood.

Only a few counts were recorded for this clonotype. What it recognizes is unknown. TCR beta CDR3 sequences were amplified from RNA transcripts. HTBI primers were used for first-round RT-PCR of the TCR CDR3. TCRdb independently ran MiXCR on the multiplex PCR reads; one entry per CDR3 protein. The data show under 750,000 distinct CDR3 sequences, under 20% seen once. The authors took PBMCs from 8.5 to 10 ml fresh peripheral blood. Trimming removed 5 bases from V and 12 bases from J; junction bases left unmatched: 6. The CDR3 is 13 amino acids. The sequencing sample was made of blood. The chain links TRBV12-3 or TRBV12-4 to TRBJ2-6, with 8 bases that match TRBD1. The sequence was collected from a woman aged 45-59 years with Graves' hyperthyroidism that later progressed to Graves' ophthalmopathy. The DNA for the CDR3 is TGTGCCAGCAGTCTTAGACAGGGGCGCGTCCTGACTTTC. It codes for CASSLRQGRVLTF.